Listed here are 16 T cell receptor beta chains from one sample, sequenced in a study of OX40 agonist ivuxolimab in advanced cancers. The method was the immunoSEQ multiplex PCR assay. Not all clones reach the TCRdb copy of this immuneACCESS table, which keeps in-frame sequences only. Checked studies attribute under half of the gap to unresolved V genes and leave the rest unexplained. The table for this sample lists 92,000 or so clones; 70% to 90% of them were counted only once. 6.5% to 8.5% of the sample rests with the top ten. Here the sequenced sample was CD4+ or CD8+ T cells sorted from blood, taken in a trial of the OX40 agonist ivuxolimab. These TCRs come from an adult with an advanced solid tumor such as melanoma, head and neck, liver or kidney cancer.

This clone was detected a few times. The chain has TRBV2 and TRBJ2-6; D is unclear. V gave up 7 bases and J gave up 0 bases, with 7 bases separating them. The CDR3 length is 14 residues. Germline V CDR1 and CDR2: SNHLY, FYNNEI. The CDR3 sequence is CASTLVSGANVLTF. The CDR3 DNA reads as TGTGCCAGCACTCTAGTCTCTGGGGCCAACGTCCTGACTTTC.

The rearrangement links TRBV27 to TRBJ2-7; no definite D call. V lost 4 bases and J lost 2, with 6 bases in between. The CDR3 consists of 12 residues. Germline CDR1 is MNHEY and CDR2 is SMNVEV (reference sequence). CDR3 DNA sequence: TGTGCCAGCAGTTCCCCCACCTACGAGCAGTACTTC. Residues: CASSSPTYEQYF.

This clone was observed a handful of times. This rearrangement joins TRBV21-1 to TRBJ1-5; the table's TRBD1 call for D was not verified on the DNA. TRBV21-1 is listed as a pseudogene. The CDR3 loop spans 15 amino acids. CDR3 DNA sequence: TGTGCCAGCAGCAAATTGACAGGGGGTACTCAGCCCCAGCATTTT. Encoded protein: CASSKLTGGTQPQHF.

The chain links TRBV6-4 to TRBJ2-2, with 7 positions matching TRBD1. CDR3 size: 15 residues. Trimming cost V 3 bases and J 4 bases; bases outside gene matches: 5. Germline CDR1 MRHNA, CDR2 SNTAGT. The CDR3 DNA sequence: TGTGCCAGCAGTGAACAGGGGCAAGGCACCGGGGAGCTGTTTTTT. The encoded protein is CASSEQGQGTGELFF.

CDR3 DNA sequence: TGTGCCAGTAGTATAGTTGGTAGACAGGGGTACGAGCAGTACTTC. It specifies CASSIVGRQGYEQYF. The chain has TRBV19 and TRBJ2-5, with 8 bases matching TRBD1. The end of the DNA aligns better with TRBJ2-7, so the J call may be wrong. The germline CDR1 and CDR2 sequences are LNHDA and SQIVND (reference sequence). CDR3 length equals 15 residues.

This CDR3 is CASRRTSGSGTGELFF. The DNA for the CDR3 is TGTGCCAGCAGAAGGACTAGCGGGAGCGGCACCGGGGAGCTGTTTTTT. The V call is TRBV5-6, the J call TRBJ2-2; 13 bases are a match to TRBD2. The CDR3 runs to 16 residues. With 5 bases clipped from V and 4 bases from J, the junction kept 5 bases outside the gene matches. Germline values: CDR1 SGHDT, CDR2 YYEEEE. Using reference TRBV5-6 and TRBJ2-2 for the parts outside the CDR3, the full variable domain is DAGVTQSPTHLIKTRGQQVTLRCSPKSGHDTVSWYQQALGQGPQFIFQYYEEEERQRGNFPDRFSGHQFPNYSSELNVNALLLGDSALYLCASRRTSGSGTGELFFGEGSRLTVL.

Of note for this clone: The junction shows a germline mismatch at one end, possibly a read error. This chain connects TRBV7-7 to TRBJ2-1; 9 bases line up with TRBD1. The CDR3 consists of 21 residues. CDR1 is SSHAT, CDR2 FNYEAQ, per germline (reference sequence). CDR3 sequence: CASSLYPGQGFPPSSYNEQFF. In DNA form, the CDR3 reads TGTGCTAGCAGCTTATACCCCGGACAGGGGTTCCCTCCGAGCTCCTACAATGAGCAGTTCTTC.

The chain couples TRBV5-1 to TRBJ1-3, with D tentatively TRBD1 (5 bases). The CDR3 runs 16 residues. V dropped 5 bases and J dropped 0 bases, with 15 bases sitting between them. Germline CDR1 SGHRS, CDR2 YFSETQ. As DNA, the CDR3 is TGCGCCAGCAGTCCCGGGGCGGCCTCCTCTGGAAACACCATATATTTT. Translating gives CASSPGAASSGNTIYF.

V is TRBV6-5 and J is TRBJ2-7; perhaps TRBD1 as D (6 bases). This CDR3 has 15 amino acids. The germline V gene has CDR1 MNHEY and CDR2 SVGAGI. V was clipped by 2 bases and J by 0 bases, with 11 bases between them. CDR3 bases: TGTGCCAGCAGTTACCGTCGGACAGCCTCCTACGAGCAGTACTTC. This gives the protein CASSYRRTASYEQYF.

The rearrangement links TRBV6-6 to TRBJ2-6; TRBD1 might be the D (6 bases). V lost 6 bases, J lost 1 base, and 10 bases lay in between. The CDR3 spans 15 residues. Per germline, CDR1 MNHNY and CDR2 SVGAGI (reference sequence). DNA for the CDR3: TGTGCCAGCAGACCTACAGGGTCTGGGGCCAACGTCCTGACTTTC. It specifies CASRPTGSGANVLTF.

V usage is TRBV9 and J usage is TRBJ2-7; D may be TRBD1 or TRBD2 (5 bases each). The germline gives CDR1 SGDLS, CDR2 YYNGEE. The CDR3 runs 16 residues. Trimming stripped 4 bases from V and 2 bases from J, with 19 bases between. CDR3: CASSPSGTQNPYEQYF. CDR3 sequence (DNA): TGTGCCAGCAGCCCCTCCGGGACCCAGAACCCCTACGAGCAGTACTTC.

The DNA of the CDR3 is TGTGCCAGCAGCACCGCCCGCCGGGACAGGGCCGCCTACGAGCAGTACTTC. As protein: CASSTARRDRAAYEQYF. This chain connects TRBV21-1 to TRBJ2-7; TRBD1 is the table's D call and was not checked against the DNA. TRBV21-1 is tagged as a pseudogene. The CDR3 is 17 residues long.

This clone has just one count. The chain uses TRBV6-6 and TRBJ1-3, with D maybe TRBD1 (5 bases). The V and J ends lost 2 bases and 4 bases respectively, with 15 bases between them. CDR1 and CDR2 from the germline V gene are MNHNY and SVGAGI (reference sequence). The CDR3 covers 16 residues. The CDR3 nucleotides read TGTGCCAGCAGTTACCTGGGGGGTTACTCGGGAAACACCATATATTTT. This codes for CASSYLGGYSGNTIYF.

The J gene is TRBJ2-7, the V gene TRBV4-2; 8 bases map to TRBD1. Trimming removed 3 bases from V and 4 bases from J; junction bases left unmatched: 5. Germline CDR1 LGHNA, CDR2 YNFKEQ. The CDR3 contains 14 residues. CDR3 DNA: TGTGCCAGCAGCCACGGTAGACAGGGGTACGAGCAGTACTTC. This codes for CASSHGRQGYEQYF.

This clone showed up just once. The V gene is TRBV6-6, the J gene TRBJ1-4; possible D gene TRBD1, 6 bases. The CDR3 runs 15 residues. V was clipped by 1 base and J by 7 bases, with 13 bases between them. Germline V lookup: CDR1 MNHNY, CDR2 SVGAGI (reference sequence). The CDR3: CASSYLGRGGEKLFF. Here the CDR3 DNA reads TGTGCCAGCAGTTACTTGGGCAGGGGCGGTGAAAAACTGTTTTTT.

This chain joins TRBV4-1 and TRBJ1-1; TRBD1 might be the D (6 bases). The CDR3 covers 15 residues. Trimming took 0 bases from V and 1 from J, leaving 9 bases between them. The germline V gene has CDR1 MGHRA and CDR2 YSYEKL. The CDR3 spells CASSQEGGRNTEAFF. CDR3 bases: TGCGCCAGCAGCCAAGAAGGGGGGAGGAACACTGAAGCTTTCTTT.